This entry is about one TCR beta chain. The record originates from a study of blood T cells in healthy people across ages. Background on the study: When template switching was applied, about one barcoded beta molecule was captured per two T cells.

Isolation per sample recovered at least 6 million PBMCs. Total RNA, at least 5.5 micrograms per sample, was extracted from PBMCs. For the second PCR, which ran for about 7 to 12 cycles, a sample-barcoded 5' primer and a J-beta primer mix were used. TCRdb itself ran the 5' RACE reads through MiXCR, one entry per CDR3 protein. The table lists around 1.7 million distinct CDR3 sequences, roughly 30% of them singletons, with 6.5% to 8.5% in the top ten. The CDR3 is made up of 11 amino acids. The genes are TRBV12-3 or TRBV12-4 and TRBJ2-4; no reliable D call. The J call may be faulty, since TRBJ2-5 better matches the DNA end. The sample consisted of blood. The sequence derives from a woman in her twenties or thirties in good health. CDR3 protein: CASKVAETQYF. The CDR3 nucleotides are TGTGCCAGCAAGGTCGCGGAGACCCAGTACTTC.